The present TCR beta chain was sequenced within a study of neoadjuvant anti-PD-1 for oral cavity cancer. Study at large: Before surgery, most patients got three to four biweekly 3 mg/kg nivolumab doses.

This clone was found a few times. Its cognate antigen is unknown. Study observations and caveats: Post-nivolumab, blood T cell clonality was significantly elevated in non-responders.

V shed 7 bases and J shed 2 bases, with 9 bases lying between them. There are 13 residues in the CDR3. Per the germline V gene, CDR1 is MDHEN and CDR2 is SYDVKM. Assay: immunoSEQ multiplex PCR; the TCRdb copy retains only in-frame clones and omits some. The sample lists around 16,000 clones, approximately 68% occurring once. This clonotype was sampled from a person between 40 and 85 years old with oral cavity squamous cell carcinoma. This chain joins TRBV28 and TRBJ2-1; D gene unclear. The input for sequencing was PBMCs, taken before nivolumab (anti-PD-1) treatment. The CDR3 DNA reads TGTGCCAGCAACCAAGGGACCTACAATGAGCAGTTCTTC. Encoded protein: CASNQGTYNEQFF.